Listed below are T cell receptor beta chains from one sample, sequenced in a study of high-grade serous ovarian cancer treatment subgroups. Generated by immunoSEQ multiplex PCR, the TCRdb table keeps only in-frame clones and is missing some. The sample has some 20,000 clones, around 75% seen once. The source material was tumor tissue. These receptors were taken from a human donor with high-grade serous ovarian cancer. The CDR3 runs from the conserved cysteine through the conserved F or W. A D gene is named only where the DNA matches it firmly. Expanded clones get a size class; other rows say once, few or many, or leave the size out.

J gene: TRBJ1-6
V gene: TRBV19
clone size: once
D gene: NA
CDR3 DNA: TGTGCCAGTAGACAGCAGGGAAGGTCACCCCTCCACTTT
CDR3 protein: CASRQQGRSPLHF

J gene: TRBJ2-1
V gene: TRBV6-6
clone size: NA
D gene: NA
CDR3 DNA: TGTGCCAGCAGTTACCCGCCTGGCGGGGAGCAGTTCTTC
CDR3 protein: CASSYPPGGEQFF

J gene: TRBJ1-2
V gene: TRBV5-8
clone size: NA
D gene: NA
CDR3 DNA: TGTGCCAGCACCCGGGCGGGATCATCCTATGGCTACACCTTC
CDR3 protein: CASTRAGSSYGYTF

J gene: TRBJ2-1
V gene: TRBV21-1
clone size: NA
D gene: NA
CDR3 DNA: TGTGCCAGCAGCAAACACCCGGGAGGAGCCGACAATGAGCAGTTCTTC
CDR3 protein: CASSKHPGGADNEQFF

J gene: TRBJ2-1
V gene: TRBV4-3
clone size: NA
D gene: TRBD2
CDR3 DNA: TGCGCCAGCAGCCCCGGACTAGCGGGAGATTACAATGAGCAGTTCTTC
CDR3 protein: CASSPGLAGDYNEQFF

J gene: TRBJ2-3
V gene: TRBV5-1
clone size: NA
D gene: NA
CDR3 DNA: TGCGCCAGCAGCTCCGCAGGGGAGGGAGATACGCAGTATTTT
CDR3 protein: CASSSAGEGDTQYF

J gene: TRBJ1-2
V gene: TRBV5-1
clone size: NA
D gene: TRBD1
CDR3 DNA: TGCGCCAGCAGTTTCGGCACAGGGGGCGAGGGCTACACCTTC
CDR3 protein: CASSFGTGGEGYTF

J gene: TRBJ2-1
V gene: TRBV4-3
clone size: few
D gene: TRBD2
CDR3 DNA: TGCGCCAGCAGCCAAGGCACTAGCGGGAGAAATGAGCAGTTCTTC
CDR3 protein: CASSQGTSGRNEQFF

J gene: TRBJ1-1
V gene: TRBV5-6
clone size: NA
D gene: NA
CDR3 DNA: TGTGCCAGCAGCTTAACAGGGAATCCCACTGAAGCTTTCTTT
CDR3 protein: CASSLTGNPTEAFF

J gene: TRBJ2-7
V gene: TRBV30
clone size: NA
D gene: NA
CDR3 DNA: TGTGCCTGGAGCGCTAATACCTACGAGCAGTACTTC
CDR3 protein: CAWSANTYEQYF

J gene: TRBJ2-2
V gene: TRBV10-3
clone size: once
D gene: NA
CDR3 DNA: TGTGCCATCGGAGGATCCCTCGCGAACACCGGGGAGCTGTTTTTT
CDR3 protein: CAIGGSLANTGELFF

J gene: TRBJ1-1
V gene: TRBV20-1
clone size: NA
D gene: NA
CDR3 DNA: TGCAGTGCTAGACAGGGCACTGAAGCTTTCTTT
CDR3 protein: CSARQGTEAFF

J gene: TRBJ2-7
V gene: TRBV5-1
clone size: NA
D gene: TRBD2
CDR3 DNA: TGCGCCAGCAGCGTCCGCCCGGGGGGTACCTACGAGCAGTACTTC
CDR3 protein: CASSVRPGGTYEQYF

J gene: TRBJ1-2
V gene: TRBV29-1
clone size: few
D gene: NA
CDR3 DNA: TGCAGCGTCCTCTATGACAGAGGTGGCTACACCTTC
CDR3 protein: CSVLYDRGGYTF

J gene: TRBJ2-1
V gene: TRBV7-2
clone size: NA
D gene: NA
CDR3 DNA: TGTGCCAGCAGCTCTGTAACTCTCGAGCAGTTCTTC
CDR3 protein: CASSSVTLEQFF

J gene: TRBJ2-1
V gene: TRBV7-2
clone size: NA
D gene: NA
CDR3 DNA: TGTGCCAGCAGCTCCGCCCGGCGGCTCGGCTTCTTC
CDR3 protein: CASSSARRLGFF

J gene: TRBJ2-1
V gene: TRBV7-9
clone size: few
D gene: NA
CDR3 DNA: TGTGCCAGCAGCTTAGGGTCCCAGCAGTTCTTC
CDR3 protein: CASSLGSQQFF

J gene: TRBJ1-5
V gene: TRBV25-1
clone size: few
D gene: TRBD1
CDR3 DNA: TGTGCCAGCAGTTCGGGACAGGGGAATCAGCCCCAGCATTTT
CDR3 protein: CASSSGQGNQPQHF

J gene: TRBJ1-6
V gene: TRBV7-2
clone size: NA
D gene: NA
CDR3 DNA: TGTGCCAGCAGCGAGGGACGTAAGAGCTATAATTCACCCCTCCACTTT
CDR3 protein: CASSEGRKSYNSPLHF

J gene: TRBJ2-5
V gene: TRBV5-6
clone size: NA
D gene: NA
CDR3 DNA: TGTGCCAGCAGTCGTGGACCCAGCCAAGAGACCCAGTACTTC
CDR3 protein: CASSRGPSQETQYF

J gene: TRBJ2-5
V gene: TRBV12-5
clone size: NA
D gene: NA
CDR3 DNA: TGTGCTAGTGGTTTGGGCTCAGGGCGGGAGACCCAGTACTTC
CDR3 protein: CASGLGSGRETQYF

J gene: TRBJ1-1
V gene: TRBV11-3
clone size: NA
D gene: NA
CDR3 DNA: TGTGCCAGCATCCCCGGTGGAGAGGGAGGCACTGAAGCTTTCTTT
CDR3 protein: CASIPGGEGGTEAFF

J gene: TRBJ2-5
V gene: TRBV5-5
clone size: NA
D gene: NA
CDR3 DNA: TGTGCCAGCAGCTTGGGCCCAGTTCAGGAGACCCAGTACTTC
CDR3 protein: CASSLGPVQETQYF

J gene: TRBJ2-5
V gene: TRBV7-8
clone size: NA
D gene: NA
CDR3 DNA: TGTGCCAGCAGCCCGCTTGGCCCCCAAGAGACCCAGTACTTC
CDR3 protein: CASSPLGPQETQYF

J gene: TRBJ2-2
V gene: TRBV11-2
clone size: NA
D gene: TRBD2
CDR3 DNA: TGTGCCAGCAGCCATCGGACTAGCGGGAGTTCAAGGAACACCGGGGAGCTGTTTTTT
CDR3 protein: CASSHRTSGSSRNTGELFF

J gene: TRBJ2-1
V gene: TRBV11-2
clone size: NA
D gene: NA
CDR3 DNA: TGTGCCAGCAGCTTAGGCAGGGAGAATGAGCAGTTCTTC
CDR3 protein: CASSLGRENEQFF

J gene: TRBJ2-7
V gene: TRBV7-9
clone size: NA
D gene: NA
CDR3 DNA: TGTGCCAGCAGCTTAGACGGGACTCCCGAGCAGTACTTC
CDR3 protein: CASSLDGTPEQYF

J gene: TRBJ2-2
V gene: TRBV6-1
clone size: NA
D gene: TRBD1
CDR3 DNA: TGTGCCACCGACAGGGTATTGGATGGGGAGCTGTTTTTT
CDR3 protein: CATDRVLDGELFF

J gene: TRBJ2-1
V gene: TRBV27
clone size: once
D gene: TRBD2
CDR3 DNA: TGTGCCAGCAGCTCTAGCGGGACGGTCTCCTACAATGAGCAGTTCTTC
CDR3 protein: CASSSSGTVSYNEQFF

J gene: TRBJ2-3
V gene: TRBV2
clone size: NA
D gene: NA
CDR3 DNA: TGTGCCAGCGGGATCACAGATACGCAGTATTTT
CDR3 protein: CASGITDTQYF

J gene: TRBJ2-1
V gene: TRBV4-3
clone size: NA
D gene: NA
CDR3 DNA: TGCGCCAGCAGCCAAGATCGGCGACTAGGGGACTACAATGAGCAGTTCTTC
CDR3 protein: CASSQDRRLGDYNEQFF

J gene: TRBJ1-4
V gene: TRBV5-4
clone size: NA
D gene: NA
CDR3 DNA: TGTGCCAGCAGCTTGGGGGGGAACGGGGCAACTAATGAAAAACTGTTTTTT
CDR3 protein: CASSLGGNGATNEKLFF

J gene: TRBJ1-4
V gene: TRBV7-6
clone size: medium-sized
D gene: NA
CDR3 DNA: TGTGCCAGCAGCCGACAGACTTATAATGAAAAACTGTTTTTT
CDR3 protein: CASSRQTYNEKLFF

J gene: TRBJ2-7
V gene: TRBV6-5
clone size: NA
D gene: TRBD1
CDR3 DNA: TGTGCCAGCAGTTACTCTTCGCAGGGGGTCTACGAGCAGTACTTC
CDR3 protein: CASSYSSQGVYEQYF

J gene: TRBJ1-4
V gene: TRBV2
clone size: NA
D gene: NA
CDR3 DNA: TGTGCCAGCAGTGCCCGGGACGGGGCAACTAATGAAAAACTGTTTTTT
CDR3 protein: CASSARDGATNEKLFF

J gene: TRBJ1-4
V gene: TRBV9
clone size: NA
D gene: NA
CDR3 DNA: TGTGCCAGCAGCGTAGCACAGGGAGGAGAAAAACTGTTTTTT
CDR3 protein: CASSVAQGGEKLFF

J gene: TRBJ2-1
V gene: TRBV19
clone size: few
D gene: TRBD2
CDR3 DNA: TGTGCCAGTACCTTAGCGGGAGGGCCGGTTGGTGAGCAGTTCTTC
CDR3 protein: CASTLAGGPVGEQFF